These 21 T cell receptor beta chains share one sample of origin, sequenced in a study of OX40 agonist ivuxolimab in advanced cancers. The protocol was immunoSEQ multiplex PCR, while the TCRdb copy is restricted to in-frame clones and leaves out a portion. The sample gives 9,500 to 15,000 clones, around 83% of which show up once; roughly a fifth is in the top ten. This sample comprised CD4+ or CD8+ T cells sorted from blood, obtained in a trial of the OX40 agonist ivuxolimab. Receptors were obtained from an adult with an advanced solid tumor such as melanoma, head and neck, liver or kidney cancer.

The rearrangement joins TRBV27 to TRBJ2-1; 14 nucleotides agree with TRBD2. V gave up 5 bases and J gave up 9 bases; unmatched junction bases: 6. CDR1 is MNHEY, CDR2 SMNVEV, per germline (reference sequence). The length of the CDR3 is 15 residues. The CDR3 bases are TGTGCCAGCAGTCCTGGGACTAGCGGGAGCGGTGAGCAGTTCTTC. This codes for CASSPGTSGSGEQFF.

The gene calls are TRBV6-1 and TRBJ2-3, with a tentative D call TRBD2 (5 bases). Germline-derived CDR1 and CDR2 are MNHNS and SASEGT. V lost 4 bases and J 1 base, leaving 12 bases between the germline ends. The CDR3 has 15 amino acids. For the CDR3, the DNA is TGTGCCAGCAGTGCGGGCTACGGGGGCACAGATACGCAGTATTTT. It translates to CASSAGYGGTDTQYF.

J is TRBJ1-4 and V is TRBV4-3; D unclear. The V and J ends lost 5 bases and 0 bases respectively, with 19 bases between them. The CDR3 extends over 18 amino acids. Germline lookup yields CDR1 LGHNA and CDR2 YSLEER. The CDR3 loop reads CASSADGVTSSTNEKLFF. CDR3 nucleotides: TGCGCCAGCAGCGCAGACGGGGTTACATCCTCAACTAATGAAAAACTGTTTTTT.

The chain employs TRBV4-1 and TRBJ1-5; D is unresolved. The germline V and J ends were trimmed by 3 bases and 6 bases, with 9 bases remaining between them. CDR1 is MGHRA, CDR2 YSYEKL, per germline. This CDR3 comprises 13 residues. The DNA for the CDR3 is TGCGCCAGCAGCCAGGGATGGCGTCAGCCCCAGCATTTT. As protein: CASSQGWRQPQHF.

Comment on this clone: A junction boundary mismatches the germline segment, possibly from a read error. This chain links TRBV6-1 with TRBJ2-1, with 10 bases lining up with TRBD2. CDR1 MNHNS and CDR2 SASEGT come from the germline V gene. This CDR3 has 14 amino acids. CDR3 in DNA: TGTGCCAGCAGGGAAGCGGGACTAGCGAATGAGCAGTTCTTC. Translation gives CASREAGLANEQFF.

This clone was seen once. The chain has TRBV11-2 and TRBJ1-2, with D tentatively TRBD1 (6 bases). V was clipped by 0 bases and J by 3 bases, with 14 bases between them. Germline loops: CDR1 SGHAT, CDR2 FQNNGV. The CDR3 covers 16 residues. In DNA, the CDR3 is TGTGCCAGCAGCTTAGAGGTGTACAGGGCTGACTATGGCTACACCTTC. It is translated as CASSLEVYRADYGYTF. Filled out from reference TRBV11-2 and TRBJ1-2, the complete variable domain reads EAGVAQSPRYKIIEKRQSVAFWCNPISGHATLYWYQQILGQGPKLLIQFQNNGVVDDSQLPKDRFSAERLKGVDSTLKIQPAKLEDSAVYLCASSLEVYRADYGYTFGSGTRLTVV.

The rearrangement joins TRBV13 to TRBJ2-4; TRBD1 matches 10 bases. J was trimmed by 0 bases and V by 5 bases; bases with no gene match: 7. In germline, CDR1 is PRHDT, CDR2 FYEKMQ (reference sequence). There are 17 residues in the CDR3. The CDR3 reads CASSQGTGARAKNIQYF. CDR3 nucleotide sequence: TGTGCCAGCAGCCAGGGGACAGGGGCGAGAGCCAAAAACATTCAGTACTTC.

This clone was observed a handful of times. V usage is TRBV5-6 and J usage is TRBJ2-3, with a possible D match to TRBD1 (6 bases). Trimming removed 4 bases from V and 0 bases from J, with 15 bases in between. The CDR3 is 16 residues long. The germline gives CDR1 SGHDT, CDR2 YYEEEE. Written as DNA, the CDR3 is TGTGCCAGCAGCCCCTGGGGGCTGGGGAGCACAGATACGCAGTATTTT. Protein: CASSPWGLGSTDTQYF. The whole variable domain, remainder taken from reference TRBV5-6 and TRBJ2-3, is DAGVTQSPTHLIKTRGQQVTLRCSPKSGHDTVSWYQQALGQGPQFIFQYYEEEERQRGNFPDRFSGHQFPNYSSELNVNALLLGDSALYLCASSPWGLGSTDTQYFGPGTRLTVL.

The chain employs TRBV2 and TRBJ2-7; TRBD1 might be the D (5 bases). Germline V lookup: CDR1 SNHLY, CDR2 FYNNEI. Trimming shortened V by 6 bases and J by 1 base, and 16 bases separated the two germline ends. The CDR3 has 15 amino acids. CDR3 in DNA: TGTGCCAGCAGCGTAGGGCAGGGAAGTTCCTACGAGCAGTACTTC. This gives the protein CASSVGQGSSYEQYF. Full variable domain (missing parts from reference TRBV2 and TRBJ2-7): EPEVTQTPSHQVTQMGQEVILRCVPISNHLYFYWYRQILGQKVEFLVSFYNNEISEKSEIFDDQFSVERPDGSNFTLKIRSTKLEDSAMYFCASSVGQGSSYEQYFGPGTRLTVT.

The CDR3: CASSPSSGSIGNEQFF. The CDR3 nucleotides are TGTGCCAGCAGCCCCAGTAGCGGGAGTATCGGGAATGAGCAGTTCTTC. The chain joins TRBV13 to TRBJ2-1, with 9 nucleotides matching TRBD2. This CDR3 spans 16 amino acids. Germline assignment: CDR1 PRHDT and CDR2 FYEKMQ (reference sequence). The V segment lost 5 bases and the J segment 7 bases; nucleotides outside the gene matches: 12.

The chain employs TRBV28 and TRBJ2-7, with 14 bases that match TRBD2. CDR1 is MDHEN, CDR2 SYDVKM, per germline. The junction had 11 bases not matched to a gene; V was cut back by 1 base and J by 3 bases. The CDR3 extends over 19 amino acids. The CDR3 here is CASSLLGLAGEGRHYEQYF. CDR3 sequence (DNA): TGTGCCAGCAGTTTATTGGGACTAGCGGGGGAGGGCCGACACTACGAGCAGTACTTC.

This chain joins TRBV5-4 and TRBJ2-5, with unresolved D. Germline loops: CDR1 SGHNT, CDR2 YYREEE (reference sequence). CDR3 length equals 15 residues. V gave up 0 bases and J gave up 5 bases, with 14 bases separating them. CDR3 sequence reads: CASSLEGWMGETQYF. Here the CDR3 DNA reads TGTGCCAGCAGCTTGGAAGGTTGGATGGGGGAGACCCAGTACTTC.

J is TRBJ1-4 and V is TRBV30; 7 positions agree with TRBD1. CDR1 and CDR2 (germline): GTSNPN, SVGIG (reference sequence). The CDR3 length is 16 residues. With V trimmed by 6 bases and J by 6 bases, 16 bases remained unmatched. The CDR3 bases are TGTGCCTGCCCTTTAAAACAGGGGTTGGGTGATGAAAAACTGTTTTTT. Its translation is CACPLKQGLGDEKLFF. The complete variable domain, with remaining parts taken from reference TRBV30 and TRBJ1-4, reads SQTIHQWPATLVQPVGSPLSLECTVEGTSNPNLYWYRQAAGRGLQLLFYSVGIGQISSEVPQNLSASRPQDRQFILSSKKLLLSDSGFYLCACPLKQGLGDEKLFFGSGTQLSVL.

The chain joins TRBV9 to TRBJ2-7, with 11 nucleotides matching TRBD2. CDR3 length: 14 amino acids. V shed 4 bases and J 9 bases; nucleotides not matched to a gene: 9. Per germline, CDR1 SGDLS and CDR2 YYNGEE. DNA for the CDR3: TGTGCCAGCAGCCCCGTGATAGCGGGAGGGCGGCAGTACTTC. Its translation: CASSPVIAGGRQYF.

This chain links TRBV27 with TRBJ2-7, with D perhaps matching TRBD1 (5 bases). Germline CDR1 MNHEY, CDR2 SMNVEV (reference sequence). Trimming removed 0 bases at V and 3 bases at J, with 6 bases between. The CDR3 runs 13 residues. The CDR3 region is CASSLSGHYEQYF. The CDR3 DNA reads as TGTGCCAGCAGTTTATCGGGGCACTACGAGCAGTACTTC.

CDR3 loop: CASSIDHGGYTF. The CDR3 DNA reads TGTGCCAGTAGTATAGATCACGGTGGCTACACCTTC. The chain recombines TRBV19 with TRBJ1-2; no clear D. Trimming shortened V by 0 bases and J by 7 bases, and 6 bases separated the two germline ends. Germline CDR1 and CDR2: LNHDA and SQIVND (reference sequence). CDR3 length: 12 residues.

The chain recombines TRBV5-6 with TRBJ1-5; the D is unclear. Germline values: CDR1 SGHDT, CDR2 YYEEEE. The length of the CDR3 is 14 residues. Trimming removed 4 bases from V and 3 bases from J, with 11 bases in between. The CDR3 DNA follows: TGTGCCAGCAGCCCCGGTCCTAACAATCAGCCCCAGCATTTT. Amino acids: CASSPGPNNQPQHF.

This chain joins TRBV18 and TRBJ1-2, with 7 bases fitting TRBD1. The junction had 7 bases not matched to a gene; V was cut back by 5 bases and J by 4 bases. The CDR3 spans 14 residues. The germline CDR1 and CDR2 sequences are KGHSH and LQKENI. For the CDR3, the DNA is TGTGCCAGCTCATTTAGACAGGGTTTCTATGGCTACACCTTC. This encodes CASSFRQGFYGYTF.

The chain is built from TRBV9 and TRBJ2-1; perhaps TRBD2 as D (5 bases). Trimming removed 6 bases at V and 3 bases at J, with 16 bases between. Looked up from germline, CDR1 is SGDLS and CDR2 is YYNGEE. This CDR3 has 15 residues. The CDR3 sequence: CASTPEEDFYNEQFF. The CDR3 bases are TGTGCCAGCACCCCCGAGGAGGACTTCTACAATGAGCAGTTCTTC.

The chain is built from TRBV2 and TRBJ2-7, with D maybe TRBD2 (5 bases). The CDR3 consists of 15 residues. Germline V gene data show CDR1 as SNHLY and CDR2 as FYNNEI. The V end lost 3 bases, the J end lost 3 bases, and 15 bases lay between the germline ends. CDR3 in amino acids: CASSEGWSRDYEQYF. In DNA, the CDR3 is TGTGCCAGCAGTGAGGGGTGGTCTCGGGACTACGAGCAGTACTTC.

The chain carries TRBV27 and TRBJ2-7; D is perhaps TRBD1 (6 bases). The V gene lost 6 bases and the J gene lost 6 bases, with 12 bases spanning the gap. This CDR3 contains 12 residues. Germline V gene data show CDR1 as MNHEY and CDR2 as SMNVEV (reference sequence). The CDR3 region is CASSTTGTEQYF. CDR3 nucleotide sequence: TGTGCCAGCAGCACTACAGGGACCGAGCAGTACTTC.